This T cell receptor (beta chain) was obtained from a study of Ad26.COV2.S vaccination and SARS-CoV-2 variants (dated by TCRdb to about 2021). Regarding the complete study: Donors in the vaccine arm were drawn from COV1001, a multicentre, randomized, double-blind, placebo-controlled phase I-IIa trial testing Ad26.COV2.S in healthy adults. A total of 32 samples were included in the TCR-sequenced set, comprising roughly 19 Ad26.COV2.S vaccine recipients, 5 placebo recipients and 8 SARS-CoV-2 convalescent individuals. Ad26.COV2.S was administered intramuscularly at a dose of 5x10^10 or 1x10^11 viral particles, either as one shot or as two shots given 56 days apart. Sequencing of the TCRbeta repertoire served to evaluate the specificity and breadth of SARS-CoV-2-reactive T cell receptors following Ad26.COV2.S vaccination. Throughout the experiments and outcome assessment, investigators stayed blinded to trial group allocation. Trial participants were randomized into five groups of five, in which low-dose or high-dose Ad26.COV2.S was given once or twice, or placebo was given on both occasions.

The immunoSEQ Assay was used to sequence TCRbeta CDR3 regions. After extraction, genomic DNA underwent amplification by bias-controlled multiplex PCR, followed by high-throughput sequencing. Under the source paper's analysis protocol: To quantify the absolute abundance of each unique TCRbeta CDR3 region, sequences were collapsed and filtered. T cell fraction was estimated by normalizing TCRbeta template counts to usable DNA, which was measured by amplifying reference genes present in all nucleated cells. Repertoire TCRs were annotated as SARS-CoV-2-specific when V gene, CDR3 amino acid sequence and J gene were exactly matched to a known reactive TCR set. The reference SARS-CoV-2 TCR set came from MIRA and was filtered for enrichment in COVID-19-positive ImmuneCODE repertoires, removing public or cross-reactive TCRs. Based on the MIRA antigens, annotated TCRs were further analysed at the level of specific ORF or position within ORF. Breadth was defined as the number of annotated unique rearrangements divided by the total number of unique productive rearrangements, and depth was defined as the summed frequency of the annotated unique rearrangements. Group comparisons of TCR breadth used two-sided Wilcoxon rank-sum tests. TCRdb mirrors the immuneACCESS table, restricted to in-frame sequences. Some clones are absent from its copies; in checked studies, under half trace to an unresolved V gene, and the reason for the others is unknown. Clone size and the V and J calls come from that table; the DNA yielded D and trimming. In all, the sample holds 300,000 to 400,000 clones, and 65% to 90% of those were seen once. The ten largest account for about 10% of the sample.

Per the publication, the treatment or condition label means: over 15 received Ad26.COV2.S at low or high dose, single or two shots; about five received placebo; per-sample allocation not given. For vaccine and placebo recipients, repertoires were sequenced using samples collected on day 63 after the first injection. In Cohort 1b, 25 adults aged 18-55 years were enrolled at a single site in Boston, USA, between 29 July and 7 August 2020. Ad26.COV2.S was a replication-incompetent adenovirus type 26 vector that expressed a prefusion-stabilized SARS-CoV-2 spike protein derived from the original Wuhan strain. General conclusions and limits of the study: Vaccine and placebo recipients had similar non-spike TCR breadth, a finding consistent with the vaccine containing only spike. Spike-specific TCR breadth was higher in Ad26.COV2.S recipients than in placebo recipients (P = 0.0014). It was noted by the authors that total T cell responses may have been underestimated by the TCR breadth and depth analyses. The study was not powered to compare responses between vaccine doses or regimens. After vaccination, substantial breadth of spike-specific CD8+ and CD4+ T cell responses was reported.

The germline V gene (reference sequence) gives CDR1 as LNHDA and CDR2 as SQIVND. Trimming costs V 1 base and J 7 bases, and their ends lie 13 bases apart. The CDR3 measures 14 amino acids from cysteine to phenylalanine. The only DNA kept is the CDR3, 42 bases in frame from the first base. Regarding this clone: What this receptor recognizes is not known. Base qualities are missing; no much larger clone stands one base away.

This receptor was taken from a person aged 18-60 years who received the Ad26.COV2.S COVID-19 vaccine or a placebo. The chain is made from TRBV19 and TRBJ1-1, with TRBD1 tentatively as D gene (6 bases match). Source: peripheral blood, taken in a trial of Ad26.COV2.S vaccine versus placebo. The CDR3 here reads CASSIGTGGGEAFF. The sequenced DNA is TGTGCCAGTAGTATAGGAACCGGGGGCGGTGAAGCTTTCTTT.